These 25 T cell receptor beta chains came from one sample sequenced in a study of OX40 agonist ivuxolimab in advanced cancers. Method: immunoSEQ multiplex PCR; TCRdb's copy keeps in-frame clones and lacks some. This sample has about 82,000 clones, with more than 90% found just once. Specimen: CD4+ or CD8+ T cells sorted from blood, collected in a trial of the OX40 agonist ivuxolimab. These receptors were obtained from an adult with an advanced solid tumor such as melanoma, head and neck, liver or kidney cancer.

This sequence joins TRBV10-2 and TRBJ2-3, with TRBD1 identical over 8 bases. V dropped 6 bases and J dropped 3; count of bases not matched to a gene: 5. Germline V gene lookup returns CDR1 WSHSY and CDR2 SAAADI. This CDR3 is 14 amino acids long. The CDR3 protein is CASRDRAATDTQYF. DNA for the CDR3: TGCGCCAGCAGGGACAGGGCCGCGACAGATACGCAGTATTTT.

This clone was observed a single time. The V gene is TRBV13, the J gene TRBJ2-7; 7 bases are a match to TRBD1. The trim removed 6 bases at V and 2 bases at J, leaving 13 bases unmatched. Germline loops: CDR1 PRHDT, CDR2 FYEKMQ (reference sequence). This CDR3 spans 16 amino acids. As DNA, the CDR3 is TGTGCCAGCAGTTACAGGACAGGCCTTGGGGCCTACGAGCAGTACTTC. This sequence encodes CASSYRTGLGAYEQYF.

The CDR3 protein is CASSTGRTGGNQPQHF. The DNA of the CDR3 is TGTGCCAGTAGTACGGGCCGGACAGGAGGGAATCAGCCCCAGCATTTT. J is TRBJ1-5 and V is TRBV19, with 7 bases that match TRBD1. J was trimmed by 4 bases and V by 4 bases; bases with no gene match: 10. Germline CDR1 reads LNHDA; CDR2 reads SQIVND (reference sequence). This CDR3 contains 16 residues.

V is TRBV6-5 and J is TRBJ1-4; maybe TRBD1 (5 bases). V lost 5 bases and J lost 8, with 12 bases in between. The CDR3 runs 13 residues. Germline loops: CDR1 MNHEY, CDR2 SVGAGI. The CDR3 coding sequence is TGTGCCAGCAGTGCCAGGGAGGGGGAAAAACTGTTTTTT. Its translation is CASSAREGEKLFF.

This chain connects TRBV19 to TRBJ1-1; D remains ambiguous. The V and J ends lost 1 base and 5 bases respectively, with 11 bases between them. CDR3 size: 14 residues. CDR1 and CDR2 (germline): LNHDA, SQIVND (reference sequence). The CDR3 sequence is CASSIVKGRTEAFF. In nucleotides, the CDR3 is TGTGCCAGTAGTATAGTAAAGGGTAGGACTGAAGCTTTCTTT.

The chain employs TRBV27 and TRBJ1-1; D remains unclear. The CDR3 has 15 residues. V lost 1 base and J lost 7, with 16 bases in between. The germline CDR1 and CDR2 sequences are MNHEY and SMNVEV (reference sequence). The CDR3 here is CASSLFPLRSSEAFF. The CDR3 bases are TGTGCCAGCAGTTTATTCCCTCTGCGGTCCAGTGAAGCTTTCTTT.

V and J are TRBV2 and TRBJ1-2; 7 bases fit TRBD1. Trimming removed 10 bases from V and 1 base from J; junction bases left unmatched: 6. CDR3 length: 13 residues. CDR1 SNHLY and CDR2 FYNNEI come from the germline V gene. Here the CDR3 DNA reads TGTGCCACCAGGGACAGCTTTAACTATGGCTACACCTTC. Protein: CATRDSFNYGYTF.

The rearrangement uses TRBV13 and TRBJ2-2, with 7 bases that match TRBD2. CDR3 size: 16 residues. Germline-derived CDR1 and CDR2 are PRHDT and FYEKMQ (reference sequence). V gave up 0 bases and J gave up 2 bases; unmatched junction bases: 3. In nucleotides, the CDR3 is TGTGCCAGCAGCTTAGGAGGGAGGGCCAACACCGGGGAGCTGTTTTTT. Protein: CASSLGGRANTGELFF.

The gene calls are TRBV15 and TRBJ1-2, with TRBD1 matching over 7 bases. The CDR3 sequence is 15 residues long. V trimming: 1 base; J trimming: 4 bases; junction bases outside the gene matches: 6. Germline-derived CDR1 and CDR2 are LNHNV and YYDKDF (reference sequence). The CDR3 sequence: CATSRAGTVVYGYTF. The CDR3 DNA sequence: TGTGCCACCAGCAGAGCTGGGACAGTAGTCTATGGCTACACCTTC.

The CDR3 DNA sequence: TGTGCCAGCAGCGCCAGAAGGGTGGAGGAGGCCGGGGAGCTGTTTTTT. Its protein is CASSARRVEEAGELFF. This chain uses TRBV9 with TRBJ2-2; the D gene is possibly TRBD2 (5 bases). Per the germline V gene, CDR1 is SGDLS and CDR2 is YYNGEE. V dropped 3 bases and J dropped 6 bases, with 18 bases sitting between them. CDR3 length equals 16 residues.

This clone was seen a single time. The V gene is TRBV6-5, the J gene TRBJ1-2; 8 bases are shared with TRBD1. The germline V gene has CDR1 MNHEY and CDR2 SVGAGI. Unmatched junction bases numbered 7, after V lost 6 bases and J lost 4 bases. This CDR3 is built from 14 residues. The CDR3 sequence is CASRPTGAGYGYTF. The CDR3 region has the DNA TGTGCCAGCAGACCGACAGGGGCGGGCTATGGCTACACCTTC.

The chain has TRBV2 and TRBJ1-3; D remains unclear. V lost 4 bases and J 0 bases, leaving 7 bases between the germline ends. CDR1 is SNHLY, CDR2 FYNNEI, per germline. CDR3 length: 14 amino acids. The CDR3 sequence: CASSADLSGNTIYF. The CDR3 DNA follows: TGTGCCAGCAGTGCAGATCTCTCTGGAAACACCATATATTTT.

The V call is TRBV11-3, the J call TRBJ2-7; D ambiguous. Germline loops: CDR1 SGHNT, CDR2 YENEEA. V dropped 4 bases and J dropped 2 bases, with 15 bases sitting between them. This CDR3 is 15 amino acids long. The CDR3 DNA reads TGTGCCAGCAGCTCCGCCCCGGGCAGAACCTACGAGCAGTACTTC. This codes for CASSSAPGRTYEQYF. The entire variable domain, with the rest obtained from reference TRBV11-3 and TRBJ2-7, is as follows: EAGVVQSPRYKIIEKKQPVAFWCNPISGHNTLYWYLQNLGQGPELLIRYENEEAVDDSQLPKDRFSAERLKGVDSTLKIQPAELGDSAVYLCASSSAPGRTYEQYFGPGTRLTVT.

V gene TRBV27 combines with J gene TRBJ1-1; D remains ambiguous. The CDR3 contains 15 residues. Deletions cut 1 base from V and 8 bases from J, with 17 bases between. Germline CDR1 is MNHEY and CDR2 is SMNVEV (reference sequence). In nucleotides, the CDR3 is TGTGCCAGCAGTTTATACTCGAGGTGGGCCAGCGAAGCTTTCTTT. This gives the protein CASSLYSRWASEAFF.

The chain combines TRBV11-3 with TRBJ2-5; 9 bases are shared with TRBD2. With 5 bases clipped from V and 4 bases from J, the junction kept 5 bases outside the gene matches. CDR1 and CDR2 (germline): SGHNT, YENEEA. CDR3 size: 14 residues. The CDR3 spells CASSPTAGGETQYF. For the CDR3, the DNA is TGTGCCAGCAGCCCAACAGCGGGAGGAGAGACCCAGTACTTC.

The chain carries TRBV11-3 and TRBJ2-1; either TRBD1 or TRBD2 may fit D (5 bases each). Germline V gene data show CDR1 as SGHNT and CDR2 as YENEEA. The ends were cut back, 1 base at V and 3 bases at J, with 10 bases in the middle. This CDR3 is built from 15 residues. The CDR3 region has the DNA TGTGCCAGCAGCTTAGCCGGGACCATCTACAATGAGCAGTTCTTC. It specifies CASSLAGTIYNEQFF. The variable domain in full, with the rest retrieved from reference TRBV11-3 and TRBJ2-1, is EAGVVQSPRYKIIEKKQPVAFWCNPISGHNTLYWYLQNLGQGPELLIRYENEEAVDDSQLPKDRFSAERLKGVDSTLKIQPAELGDSAVYLCASSLAGTIYNEQFFGPGTRLTVL.

This chain joins TRBV7-3 and TRBJ2-1; TRBD2 matches at 9 bases. Per the germline V gene, CDR1 is SGHTA and CDR2 is FQGTGA. V shed 6 bases, J shed 1 base, and the junction held 7 bases outside the gene matches. The CDR3 has 16 amino acids. The CDR3 region is CASSLNLAGSYNEQFF. The CDR3 DNA reads as TGTGCCAGCAGTCTAAATCTAGCGGGGTCCTACAATGAGCAGTTCTTC.

This sequence joins TRBV5-4 and TRBJ2-5; 13 bases line up with TRBD2. This CDR3 spans 18 amino acids. J lost 0 bases, V lost 4 bases, and 9 bases had no gene match. Germline V lookup: CDR1 SGHNT, CDR2 YYREEE (reference sequence). CDR3 in DNA: TGTGCCAGCAGCCCGGTGGGACTAGCGGGAACGTACCAAGAGACCCAGTACTTC. Protein: CASSPVGLAGTYQETQYF.

V and J are TRBV11-3 and TRBJ1-5; no firm D call. Trimming stripped 0 bases from V and 3 bases from J, with 9 bases between. Germline loops: CDR1 SGHNT, CDR2 YENEEA. The CDR3 runs to 15 residues. CDR3 sequence: CASSLESGNNQPQHF. DNA for the CDR3: TGTGCCAGCAGCTTAGAATCGGGAAACAATCAGCCCCAGCATTTT.

CDR3 sequence reads: CAIGAGVNTEAFF. The CDR3 nucleotides are TGTGCCATCGGCGCGGGAGTGAACACTGAAGCTTTCTTT. The chain joins TRBV10-3 to TRBJ1-1; D remains ambiguous. The CDR3 has 13 residues. Trimming removed 8 bases from V and 0 bases from J, with 10 bases in between. Germline CDR1 is ENHRY and CDR2 is SYGVKD.

The chain carries TRBV27 and TRBJ2-7, with D perhaps given as TRBD1 or TRBD2 (5 bases each). V lost 8 bases to trimming and J lost 4 bases, with 18 bases between them. This CDR3 region has 14 residues. Germline-derived CDR1 and CDR2 are MNHEY and SMNVEV (reference sequence). This chain's CDR3 is CASGHGTDAYEQYF. Written as DNA, the CDR3 is TGTGCCAGCGGACACGGGACGGATGCTTACGAGCAGTACTTC.

The V call is TRBV7-2, the J call TRBJ1-2; D is unresolved. CDR1 is SGHTA, CDR2 FQGNSA, per germline. V was pared by 1 base and J by 2 bases, with 8 bases between. This CDR3 is 14 amino acids long. The CDR3 bases are TGTGCCAGCAGCTTAGTGGCACAGAACTATGGCTACACCTTC. Residues: CASSLVAQNYGYTF.

The chain couples TRBV30 to TRBJ2-7, with D perhaps given as TRBD1 or TRBD2 (5 bases each). The CDR3 has 12 amino acids. Trimming stripped 1 base from V and 6 bases from J, with 10 bases between. Germline CDR1 reads GTSNPN; CDR2 reads SVGIG (reference sequence). CDR3 nucleotide sequence: TGTGCCTGGAGTGGAAGGGGACGCGAGCAGTACTTC. It translates to CAWSGRGREQYF.

The chain joins TRBV10-1 to TRBJ2-7, with D perhaps TRBD2 (6 bases). The germline CDR1 and CDR2 sequences are WNHNN and SYGVQD (reference sequence). The CDR3 contains 16 residues. Trimming left V 0 bases short and J 0 bases short, with 12 bases between. The CDR3 DNA reads as TGCGCCAGCAGTGAGTCGGGGGGATCGAGCTCCTACGAGCAGTACTTC. Translating gives CASSESGGSSSYEQYF.

This chain links TRBV30 with TRBJ1-5; TRBD1 is a possible D gene (5 bases). There are 15 residues in the CDR3. Trimming stripped 3 bases from V and 0 bases from J, with 12 bases between. CDR1 is GTSNPN and CDR2 is SVGIG in the germline V gene (reference sequence). The CDR3 coding sequence is TGTGCCTGGAGACGGGACGGGGGTAGCAATCAGCCCCAGCATTTT. This codes for CAWRRDGGSNQPQHF.